This entry describes one T cell receptor (beta chain). This record comes from a study of blood T cell repertoires in COVID-19. Trimming took 2 bases from V and 4 from J; bases not matched to a gene: 6. Germline values: CDR1 MNHEY, CDR2 SMNVEV (reference sequence). The CDR3 totals 15 residues. Produced via immunoSEQ multiplex PCR; TCRdb's table is partial and in-frame only. The sample carries hundreds of thousands of clones, roughly 88% recorded once. Sequenced sample: peripheral blood. The source is a woman in her 30s with acute or convalescent COVID-19. The chain combines TRBV27 with TRBJ1-1; 8 positions match TRBD1. CDR3 loop: CASSLAPGGITEAFF. The DNA of the CDR3 is TGTGCCAGCAGTTTAGCTCCAGGGGGCATCACTGAAGCTTTCTTT.